The clone carrying this TCR beta chain has just a few counts. The CDR3 covers 12 residues. V lost 4 bases to trimming and J lost 3 bases, with 7 bases between them. Per germline, CDR1 MNHNS and CDR2 SASEGT. This sample was included in a study of early T cells in non-severe SARS-CoV-2 infection. As for the study in general: Unsorted whole-blood RNA was sequenced in bulk, leaving chains unpaired.

The protocol attached unique molecular identifiers to individual cDNA molecules. TCRdb ran MiXCR on the 5' RACE reads and lists one entry per CDR3 protein. This table holds roughly 48,000 distinct CDR3 sequences, roughly 4.5% found once. This receptor was identified in an adult who was a healthcare worker with PCR-confirmed SARS-CoV-2 infection or an uninfected control (not recorded which). Sequenced sample: whole blood. The chain uses TRBV6-1 and TRBJ2-7; the D gene is possibly TRBD2 (5 bases). The CDR3 nucleotides read TGTGCCAGCAGTGTTCGGGGCTACGAGCAGTACTTC. Its translation: CASSVRGYEQYF.